This T cell receptor beta chain was documented in a study of T cells in Graves' hyperthyroidism and ophthalmopathy. A few counts support this clonotype. For the diagnoses, clinical symptoms, serum thyroxine and TRAb, thyroid ultrasound and orbital computed tomography were used. The CDR3 is 14 residues long. With 0 bases removed from V and 1 base from J, the gap between germline ends came to 6 bases. The germline V gene has CDR1 MNHEY and CDR2 SVGAGI. RNA transcripts were the template for amplifying TCR beta CDR3 regions. HTBI primers drove first-round RT-PCR of the TCR CDR3. TCRdb re-derived calls from the multiplex PCR reads in MiXCR, one entry per CDR3 protein. The profile shows 550,000 to 850,000 distinct CDR3 sequences, 15% to 20% of them singletons.

The rearrangement uses TRBV6-5 and TRBJ1-1; no firm D call. The source of this sequence is a woman aged 45-60 years with Graves' hyperthyroidism that later progressed to Graves' ophthalmopathy. Sequenced material: blood. As DNA, the CDR3 is TGTGCCAGCAGTTACTCGATAAGGAACACTGAAGCTTTCTTT. This gives the protein CASSYSIRNTEAFF.